This TCR beta chain was identified in a study of blood T cell repertoires in COVID-19. Study-level background: COVID-19 samples collected from the United States, Italy and Spain covered acute and convalescent phases. Sources were T cells, B-cell-depleted T cells, or PBMCs; the material itself was cDNA or gDNA.

In the original processing: Reference gene primer amplification in the assay estimated nucleated cell counts. This table comes from immunoSEQ multiplex PCR, and its TCRdb copy is limited to in-frame clones, with some not included. V and J calls and clone size are given by that table; D and trimming were obtained from the DNA. The repertoire holds about 220,000 clones, with 65% to 85% as singletons. CDR1 is SGHNT, CDR2 YYREEE, per germline (reference sequence). V dropped 0 bases and J dropped 4 bases, with 10 bases sitting between them. The CDR3 runs to 14 residues. Sequenced input: peripheral blood. The TCR comes from a woman aged 55-69 years with acute or convalescent COVID-19. The chain uses TRBV5-4 and TRBJ1-2; no clear D. CDR3 DNA: TGTGCCAGCAGCTTGGATGGGCAAGGCTATGGCTACACCTTC. As protein: CASSLDGQGYGYTF.